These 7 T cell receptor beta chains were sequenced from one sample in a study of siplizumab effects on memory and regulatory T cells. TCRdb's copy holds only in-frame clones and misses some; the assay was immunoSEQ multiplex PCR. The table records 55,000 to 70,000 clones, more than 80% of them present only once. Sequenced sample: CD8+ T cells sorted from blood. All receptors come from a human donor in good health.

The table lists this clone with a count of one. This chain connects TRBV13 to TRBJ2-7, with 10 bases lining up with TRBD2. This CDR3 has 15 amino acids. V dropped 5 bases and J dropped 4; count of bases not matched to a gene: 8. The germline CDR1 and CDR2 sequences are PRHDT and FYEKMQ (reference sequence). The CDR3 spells CASSPFSSGRYEQYF. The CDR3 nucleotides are TGTGCCAGCAGCCCCTTTTCTAGCGGGAGATACGAGCAGTACTTC.

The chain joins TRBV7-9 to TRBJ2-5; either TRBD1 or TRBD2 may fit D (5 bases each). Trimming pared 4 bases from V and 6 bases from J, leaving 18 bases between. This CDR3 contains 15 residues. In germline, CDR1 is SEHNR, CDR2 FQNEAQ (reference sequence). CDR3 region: CASSSDTRGPKTQYF. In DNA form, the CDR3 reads TGTGCCAGCAGCTCAGATACTAGGGGCCCAAAGACCCAGTACTTC.

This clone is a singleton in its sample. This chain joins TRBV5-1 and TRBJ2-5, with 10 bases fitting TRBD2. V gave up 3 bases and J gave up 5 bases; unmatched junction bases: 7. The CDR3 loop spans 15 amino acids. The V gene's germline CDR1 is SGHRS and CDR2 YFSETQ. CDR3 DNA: TGCGCCAGCAGCTCACCCGGGACTAGCGTGGAGACCCAGTACTTC. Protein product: CASSSPGTSVETQYF.

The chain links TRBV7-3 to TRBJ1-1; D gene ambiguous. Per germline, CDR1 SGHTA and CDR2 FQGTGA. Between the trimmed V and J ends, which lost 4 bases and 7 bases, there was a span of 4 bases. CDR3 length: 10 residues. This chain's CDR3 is CASSSFEAFF. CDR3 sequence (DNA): TGTGCCAGCAGCTCCTTTGAAGCTTTCTTT.

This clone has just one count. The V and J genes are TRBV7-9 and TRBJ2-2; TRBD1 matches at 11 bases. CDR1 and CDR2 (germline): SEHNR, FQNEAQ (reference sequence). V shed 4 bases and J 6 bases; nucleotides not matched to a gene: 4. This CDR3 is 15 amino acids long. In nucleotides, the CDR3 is TGTGCCAGCAGCTCGGACAGGGGGCTATCCGGGGAGCTGTTTTTT. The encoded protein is CASSSDRGLSGELFF.

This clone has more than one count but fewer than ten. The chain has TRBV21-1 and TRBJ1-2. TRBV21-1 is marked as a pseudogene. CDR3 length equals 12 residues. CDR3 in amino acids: CASSKDSHGYTF. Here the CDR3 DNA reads TGTGCCAGCAGCAAAGATAGCCATGGCTACACCTTC.

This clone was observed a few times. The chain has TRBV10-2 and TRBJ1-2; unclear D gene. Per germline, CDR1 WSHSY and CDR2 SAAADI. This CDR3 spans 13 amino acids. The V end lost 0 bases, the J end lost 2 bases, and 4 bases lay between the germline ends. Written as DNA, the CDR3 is TGCGCCAGCAGTGAGTCGTTAAACTATGGCTACACCTTC. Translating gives CASSESLNYGYTF.